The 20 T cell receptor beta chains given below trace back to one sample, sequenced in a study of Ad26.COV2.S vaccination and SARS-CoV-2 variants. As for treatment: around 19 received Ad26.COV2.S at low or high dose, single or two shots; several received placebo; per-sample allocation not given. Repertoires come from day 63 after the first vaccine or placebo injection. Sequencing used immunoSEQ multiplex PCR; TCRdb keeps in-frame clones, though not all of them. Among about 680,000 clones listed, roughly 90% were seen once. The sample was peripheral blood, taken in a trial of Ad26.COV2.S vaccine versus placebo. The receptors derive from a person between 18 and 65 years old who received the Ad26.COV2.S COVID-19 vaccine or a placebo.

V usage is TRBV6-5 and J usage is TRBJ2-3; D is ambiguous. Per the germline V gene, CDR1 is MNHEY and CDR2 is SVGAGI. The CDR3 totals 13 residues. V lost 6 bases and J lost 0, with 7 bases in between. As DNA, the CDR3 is TGTGCCAGCAGCACGACTAGCACAGATACGCAGTATTTT. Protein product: CASSTTSTDTQYF.

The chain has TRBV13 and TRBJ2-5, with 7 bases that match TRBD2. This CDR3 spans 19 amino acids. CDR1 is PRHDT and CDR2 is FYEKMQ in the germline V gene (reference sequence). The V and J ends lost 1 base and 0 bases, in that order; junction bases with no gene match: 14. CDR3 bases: TGTGCCAGCAGCTTAGTGGGGACTACTTGGGAGAGGTACCAAGAGACCCAGTACTTC. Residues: CASSLVGTTWERYQETQYF.

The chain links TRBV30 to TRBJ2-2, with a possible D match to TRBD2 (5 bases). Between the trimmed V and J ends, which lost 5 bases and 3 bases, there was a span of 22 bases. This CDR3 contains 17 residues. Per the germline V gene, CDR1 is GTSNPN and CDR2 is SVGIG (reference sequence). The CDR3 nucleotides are TGTGCCTGGGGGAACCCTATCGGGGTTCGCGACACCGGGGAGCTGTTTTTT. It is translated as CAWGNPIGVRDTGELFF.

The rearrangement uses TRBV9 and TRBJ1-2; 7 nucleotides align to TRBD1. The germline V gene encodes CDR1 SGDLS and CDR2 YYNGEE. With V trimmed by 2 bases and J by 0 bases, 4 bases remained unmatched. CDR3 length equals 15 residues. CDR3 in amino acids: CASSVGTAPNYGYTF. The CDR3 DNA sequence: TGTGCCAGCAGCGTCGGGACAGCGCCTAACTATGGCTACACCTTC. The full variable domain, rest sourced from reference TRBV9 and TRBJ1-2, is DSGVTQTPKHLITATGQRVTLRCSPRSGDLSVYWYQQSLDQGLQFLIQYYNGEERAKGNILERFSAQQFPDLHSELNLSSLELGDSALYFCASSVGTAPNYGYTFGSGTRLTVV.

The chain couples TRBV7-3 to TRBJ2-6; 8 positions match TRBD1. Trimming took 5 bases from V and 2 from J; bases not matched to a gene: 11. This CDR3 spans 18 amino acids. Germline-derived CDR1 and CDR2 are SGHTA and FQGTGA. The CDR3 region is CASSPQGQGIAGANVLTF. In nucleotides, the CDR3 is TGTGCCAGCAGCCCACAAGGACAGGGTATTGCTGGGGCCAACGTCCTGACTTTC.

The CDR3 DNA follows: TGTGCCTGGGGGGGGACTAGCGGCTTCTACGAGCAGTACTTC. Translating gives CAWGGTSGFYEQYF. The rearrangement uses TRBV30 and TRBJ2-7; 11 bases map to TRBD2. This CDR3 comprises 14 residues. Germline V gene lookup returns CDR1 GTSNPN and CDR2 SVGIG (reference sequence). The V gene end was trimmed by 5 bases and the J gene end by 3 bases; junction bases not matched to a gene: 6.

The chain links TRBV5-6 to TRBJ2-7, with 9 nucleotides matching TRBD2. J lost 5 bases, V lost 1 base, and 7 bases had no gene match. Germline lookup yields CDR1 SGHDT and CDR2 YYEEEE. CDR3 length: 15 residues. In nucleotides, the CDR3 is TGTGCCAGCAGCTTGCTAAGCGGGGGGATCAACGAGCAGTACTTC. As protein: CASSLLSGGINEQYF. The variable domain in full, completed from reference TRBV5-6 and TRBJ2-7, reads DAGVTQSPTHLIKTRGQQVTLRCSPKSGHDTVSWYQQALGQGPQFIFQYYEEEERQRGNFPDRFSGHQFPNYSSELNVNALLLGDSALYLCASSLLSGGINEQYFGPGTRLTVT.

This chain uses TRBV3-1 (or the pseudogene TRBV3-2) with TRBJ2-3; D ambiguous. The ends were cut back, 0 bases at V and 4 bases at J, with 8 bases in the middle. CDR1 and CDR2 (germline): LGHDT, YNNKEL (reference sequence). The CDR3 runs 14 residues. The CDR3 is CASSQDAASDTQYF. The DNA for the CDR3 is TGTGCCAGCAGCCAAGATGCAGCCTCAGATACGCAGTATTTT.

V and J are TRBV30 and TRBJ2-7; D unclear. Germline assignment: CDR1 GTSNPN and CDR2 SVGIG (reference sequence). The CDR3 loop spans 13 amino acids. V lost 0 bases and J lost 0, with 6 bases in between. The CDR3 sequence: CAWSVRVSYEQYF. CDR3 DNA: TGTGCCTGGAGTGTACGGGTCTCCTACGAGCAGTACTTC.

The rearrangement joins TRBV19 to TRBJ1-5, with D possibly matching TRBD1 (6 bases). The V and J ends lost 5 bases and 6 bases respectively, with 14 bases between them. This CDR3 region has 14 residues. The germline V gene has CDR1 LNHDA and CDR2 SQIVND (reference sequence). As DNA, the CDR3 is TGTGCCAGTAGTGAAGGGGGTAGGATTCAGCCCCAGCATTTT. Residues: CASSEGGRIQPQHF.

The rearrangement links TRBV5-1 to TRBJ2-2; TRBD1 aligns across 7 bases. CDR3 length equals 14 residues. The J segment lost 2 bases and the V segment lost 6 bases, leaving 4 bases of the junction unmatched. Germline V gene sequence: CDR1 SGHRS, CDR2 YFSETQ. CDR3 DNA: TGCGCCAGCACCGGGACAGATAACACCGGGGAGCTGTTTTTT. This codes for CASTGTDNTGELFF.

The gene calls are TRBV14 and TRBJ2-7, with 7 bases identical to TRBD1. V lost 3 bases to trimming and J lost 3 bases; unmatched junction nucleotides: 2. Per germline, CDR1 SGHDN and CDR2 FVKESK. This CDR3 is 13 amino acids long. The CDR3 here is CASSHQGDYEQYF. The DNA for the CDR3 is TGTGCCAGCAGCCACCAGGGGGACTACGAGCAGTACTTC.

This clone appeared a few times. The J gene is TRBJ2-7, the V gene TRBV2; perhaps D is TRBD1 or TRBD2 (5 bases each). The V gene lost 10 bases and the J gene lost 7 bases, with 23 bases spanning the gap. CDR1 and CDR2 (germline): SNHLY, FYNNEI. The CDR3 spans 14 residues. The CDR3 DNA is TGTGCCACCACGGTGGTGGACCCGAGGGGAGAGCAGTACTTC. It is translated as CATTVVDPRGEQYF.

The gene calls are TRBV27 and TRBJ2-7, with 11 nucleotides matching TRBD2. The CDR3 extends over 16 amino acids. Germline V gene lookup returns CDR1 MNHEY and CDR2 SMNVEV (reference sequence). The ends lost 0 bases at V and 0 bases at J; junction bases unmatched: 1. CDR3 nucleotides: TGTGCCAGCAGTTTATCGGGACTAGCGGCCTCCTACGAGCAGTACTTC. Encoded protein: CASSLSGLAASYEQYF.

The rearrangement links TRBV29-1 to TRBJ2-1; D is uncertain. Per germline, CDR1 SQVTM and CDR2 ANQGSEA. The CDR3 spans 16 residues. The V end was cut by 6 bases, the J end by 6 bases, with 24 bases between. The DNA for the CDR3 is TGCAGCGTAAATTTGGGTCCACAGCACCGTTCCAATGAGCAGTTCTTC. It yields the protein CSVNLGPQHRSNEQFF.

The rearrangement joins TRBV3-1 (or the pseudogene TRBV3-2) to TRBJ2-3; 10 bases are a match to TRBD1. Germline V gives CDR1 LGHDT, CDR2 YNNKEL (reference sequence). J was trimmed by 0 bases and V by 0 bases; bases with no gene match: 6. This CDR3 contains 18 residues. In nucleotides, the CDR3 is TGTGCCAGCAGCCAAGAACTACGGACAGGGGGGAGCACAGATACGCAGTATTTT. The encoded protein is CASSQELRTGGSTDTQYF.

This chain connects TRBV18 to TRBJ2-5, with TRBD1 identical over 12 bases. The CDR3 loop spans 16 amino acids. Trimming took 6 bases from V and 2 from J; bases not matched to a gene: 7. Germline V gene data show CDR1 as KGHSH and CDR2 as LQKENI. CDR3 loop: CASSGQGASLQETQYF. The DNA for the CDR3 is TGTGCCAGCTCGGGACAGGGGGCCTCCCTTCAAGAGACCCAGTACTTC.

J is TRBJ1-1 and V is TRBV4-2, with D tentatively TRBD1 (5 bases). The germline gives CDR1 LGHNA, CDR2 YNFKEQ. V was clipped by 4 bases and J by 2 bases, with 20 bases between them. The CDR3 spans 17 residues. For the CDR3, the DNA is TGTGCCAGCAGCCCGCTACCTCCAGGGTTTTTAAACACTGAAGCTTTCTTT. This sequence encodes CASSPLPPGFLNTEAFF.

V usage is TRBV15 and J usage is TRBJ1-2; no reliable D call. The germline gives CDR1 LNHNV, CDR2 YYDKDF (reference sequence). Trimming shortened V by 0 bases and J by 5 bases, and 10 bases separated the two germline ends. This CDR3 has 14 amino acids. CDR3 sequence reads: CATSRDVRSYGYTF. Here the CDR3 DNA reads TGTGCCACCAGCAGAGATGTGCGTTCGTATGGCTACACCTTC.

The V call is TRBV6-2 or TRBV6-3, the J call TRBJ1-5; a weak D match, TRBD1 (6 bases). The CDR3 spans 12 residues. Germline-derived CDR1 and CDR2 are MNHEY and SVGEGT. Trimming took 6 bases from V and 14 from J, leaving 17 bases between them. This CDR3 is CASSQGQPAKHF. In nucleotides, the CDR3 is TGTGCCAGCAGCCAGGGACAACCTGCTAAGCATTTT.